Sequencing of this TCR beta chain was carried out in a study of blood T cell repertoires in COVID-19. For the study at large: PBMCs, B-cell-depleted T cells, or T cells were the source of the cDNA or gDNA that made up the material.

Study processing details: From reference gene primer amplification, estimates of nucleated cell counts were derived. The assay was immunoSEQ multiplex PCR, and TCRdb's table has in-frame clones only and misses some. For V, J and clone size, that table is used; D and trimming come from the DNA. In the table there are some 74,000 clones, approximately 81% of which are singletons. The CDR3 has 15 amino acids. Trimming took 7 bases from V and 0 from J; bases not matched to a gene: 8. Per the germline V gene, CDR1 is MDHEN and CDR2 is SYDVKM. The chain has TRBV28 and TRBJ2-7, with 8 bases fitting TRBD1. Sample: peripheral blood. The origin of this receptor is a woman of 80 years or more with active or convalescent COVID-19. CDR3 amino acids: CASIPGQGNSYEQYF. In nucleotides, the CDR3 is TGTGCCAGCATCCCAGGACAGGGAAACTCCTACGAGCAGTACTTC.